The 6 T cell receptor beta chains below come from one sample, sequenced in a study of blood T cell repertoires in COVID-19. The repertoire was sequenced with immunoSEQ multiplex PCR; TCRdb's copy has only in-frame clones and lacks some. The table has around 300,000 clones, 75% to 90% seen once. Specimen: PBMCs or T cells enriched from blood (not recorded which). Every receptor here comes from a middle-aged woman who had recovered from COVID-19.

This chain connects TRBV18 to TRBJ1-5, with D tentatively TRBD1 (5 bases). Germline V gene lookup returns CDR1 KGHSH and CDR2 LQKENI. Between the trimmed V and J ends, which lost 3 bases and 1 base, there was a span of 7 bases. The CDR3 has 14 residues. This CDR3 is CASSPGRSNQPQHF. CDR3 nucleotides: TGTGCCAGCTCACCGGGGCGGAGCAATCAGCCCCAGCATTTT.

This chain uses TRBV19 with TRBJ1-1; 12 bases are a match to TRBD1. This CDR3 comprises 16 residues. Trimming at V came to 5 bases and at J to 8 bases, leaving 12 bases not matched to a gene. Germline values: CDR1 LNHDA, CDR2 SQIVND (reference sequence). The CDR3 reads CASSSGTGGASREAFF. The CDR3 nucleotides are TGTGCCAGTAGTTCCGGGACAGGGGGCGCTTCCCGAGAAGCTTTCTTT.

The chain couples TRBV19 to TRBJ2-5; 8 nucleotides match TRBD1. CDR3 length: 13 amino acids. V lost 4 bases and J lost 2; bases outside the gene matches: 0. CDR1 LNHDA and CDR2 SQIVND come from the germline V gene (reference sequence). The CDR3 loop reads CASSNRGQETQYF. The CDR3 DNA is TGTGCCAGTAGTAACAGGGGGCAAGAGACCCAGTACTTC. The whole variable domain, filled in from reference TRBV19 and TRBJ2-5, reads DGGITQSPKYLFRKEGQNVTLSCEQNLNHDAMYWYRQDPGQGLRLIYYSQIVNDFQKGDIAEGYSVSREKKESFPLTVTSAQKNPTAFYLCASSNRGQETQYFGPGTRLLVL.

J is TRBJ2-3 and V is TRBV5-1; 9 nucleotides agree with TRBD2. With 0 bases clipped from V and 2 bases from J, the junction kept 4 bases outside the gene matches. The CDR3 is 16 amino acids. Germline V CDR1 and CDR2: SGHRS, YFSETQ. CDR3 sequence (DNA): TGCGCCAGCAGCTTGGGGGTAGCGGGGGCCACAGATACGCAGTATTTT. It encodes CASSLGVAGATDTQYF.

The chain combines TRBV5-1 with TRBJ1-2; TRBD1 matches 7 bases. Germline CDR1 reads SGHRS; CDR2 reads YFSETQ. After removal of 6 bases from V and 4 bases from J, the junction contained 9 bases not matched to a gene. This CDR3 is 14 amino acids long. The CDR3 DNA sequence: TGCGCCAGCACCCTGGGGGGACAGTCCTATGGCTACACCTTC. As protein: CASTLGGQSYGYTF.

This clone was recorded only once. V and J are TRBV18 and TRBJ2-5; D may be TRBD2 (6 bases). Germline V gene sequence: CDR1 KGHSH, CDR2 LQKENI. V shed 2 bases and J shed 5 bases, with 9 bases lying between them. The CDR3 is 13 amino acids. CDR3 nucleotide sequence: TGTGCCAGCTCACCAGGGAGCGGGGAGACCCAGTACTTC. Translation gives CASSPGSGETQYF.